This entry lists 25 T cell receptor beta chains sequenced from one sample in a study of T cells after yellow fever vaccination (dated by TCRdb to about 2019). The library came from 5' RACE. The listed sequencing device is Illumina HiSeq 2500. TCRdb took the public reads, trimmed them with fastp at Q25, ran MiXCR for clone calling and kept in-frame beta chains. Each entry merges the rows of one CDR3 protein and shows their most common DNA and genes. This sample is represented by a few hundred thousand distinct CDR3 sequences; 8.1% of them were singletons. Clones ranked in the top ten supply under 20% of the sample. The treatment or condition label, read with the paper, signifies: live attenuated yellow fever vaccine strain. This specimen was PBMCs, taken about 41 days after the first yellow fever vaccination. The receptors originated from a man aged 18 to 29 who received the YFV17D yellow fever vaccine.

The chain is built from TRBV5-1 and TRBJ2-5; D may be TRBD1 (6 bases). The V gene lost 0 bases and the J gene lost 5 bases, with 17 bases spanning the gap. CDR1 and CDR2 (germline): SGHRS, YFSETQ. The CDR3 has 16 amino acids. CDR3 protein: CASSLEGGGFVETQYF. CDR3 sequence (DNA): TGCGCCAGCAGCTTGGAAGGTGGGGGCTTCGTCGAGACCCAGTACTTC. The full variable domain, in which reference TRBV5-1 and TRBJ2-5 provide the parts outside the CDR3, is KAGVTQTPRYLIKTRGQQVTLSCSPISGHRSVSWYQQTPGQGLQFLFEYFSETQRNKGNFPGRFSGRQFSNSRSEMNVSTLELGDSALYLCASSLEGGGFVETQYFGPGTRLLVL.

This clonotype has more than one count but fewer than ten. This chain joins TRBV4-1 and TRBJ2-2; D might be TRBD2 (6 bases). The V gene's germline CDR1 is MGHRA and CDR2 YSYEKL. This CDR3 is built from 17 residues. V lost 1 base to trimming and J lost 7 bases, with 19 bases between them. The chain's CDR3 is CASSQVWVGGVGGELFF. The CDR3 DNA reads TGCGCCAGCAGCCAAGTTTGGGTTGGAGGGGTTGGCGGGGAGCTGTTTTTT.

The chain employs TRBV7-2 and TRBJ1-1; a possible D gene is TRBD1 (6 bases). V lost 3 bases and J lost 4, with 18 bases in between. From germline, CDR1 is SGHTA and CDR2 FQGNSA. The CDR3 extends over 16 amino acids. The CDR3 DNA is TGTGCCAGCAGCTTCCATCCCCGGGACATAGGCACTGAAGCTTTCTTT. Translating it yields CASSFHPRDIGTEAFF. The full variable domain, with the rest looked up from reference TRBV7-2 and TRBJ1-1, is GAGVSQSPSNKVTEKGKDVELRCDPISGHTALYWYRQSLGQGLEFLIYFQGNSAPDKSGLPSDRFSAERTGGSVSTLTIQRTQQEDSAVYLCASSFHPRDIGTEAFFGQGTRLTVV.

This clonotype came up a few times. The CDR3 here is CSATGHPLEAFF. CDR3 DNA sequence: TGCAGTGCTACCGGACATCCTCTTGAAGCTTTCTTT. The genes are TRBV20-1 and TRBJ1-1; D is possibly TRBD1 (5 bases). Germline values: CDR1 DFQATT, CDR2 SNEGSKA (reference sequence). The CDR3 is 12 residues long. V was clipped by 4 bases and J by 7 bases, with 13 bases between them.

This clonotype has just a few counts. V gene TRBV7-2 combines with J gene TRBJ2-3, with 9 bases lining up with TRBD2. Germline CDR1 SGHTA, CDR2 FQGNSA. The CDR3 is 16 amino acids. V was clipped by 0 bases and J by 2 bases; unmatched bases: 3. DNA of the CDR3: TGTGCCAGCAGCTTAGCGGGCGGGGGGGACACAGATACGCAGTATTTT. Encoded protein: CASSLAGGGDTDTQYF.

The sample holds a few counts of this clonotype. This chain links TRBV7-9 with TRBJ1-6, with no clear D. The CDR3 has 16 residues. The germline V gene encodes CDR1 SEHNR and CDR2 FQNEAQ (reference sequence). V lost 5 bases, J lost 6 bases, and 17 bases lay in between. The CDR3 nucleotides are TGTGCCAGCAGCCCTAGCGGCGGATTTTTTAATTCACCCCTCCACTTT. Protein product: CASSPSGGFFNSPLHF.

The CDR3 nucleotides read TGTGCCAGCAGGGGGAGCGGGGGTCCCAATGAGCAGTTCTTC. Translated: CASRGSGGPNEQFF. This chain connects TRBV6-1 to TRBJ2-1; 8 bases are a match to TRBD2. Germline CDR1 MNHNS, CDR2 SASEGT. This CDR3 comprises 14 residues. V gave up 6 bases and J gave up 6 bases; unmatched junction bases: 7.

This clonotype was counted between two and nine times. The chain employs TRBV12-3 or TRBV12-4 and TRBJ1-4; D unclear. With 3 bases removed from V and 8 bases from J, the gap between germline ends came to 13 bases. This CDR3 has 14 residues. CDR3 bases: TGTGCCAGCAGTTTGGCGGCACCCGCGGAAAAACTGTTTTTT. It yields the protein CASSLAAPAEKLFF.

This clonotype was seen a handful of times. CDR3 nucleotide sequence: TGTGCCAGCACCTCCGGGAGCTGGGATCAGCCCCAGCATTTT. It specifies CASTSGSWDQPQHF. The chain combines TRBV7-2 with TRBJ1-5, with D hard to call. Trimming cost V 7 bases and J 5 bases, with 15 bases left between them. Germline lookup yields CDR1 SGHTA and CDR2 FQGNSA. The CDR3 spans 14 residues.

The V gene is TRBV6-5, the J gene TRBJ2-1; 11 bases are shared with TRBD2. V was pared by 0 bases and J by 6 bases, with 4 bases of the junction left unmatched. The CDR3 is 16 amino acids. Germline CDR1 MNHEY, CDR2 SVGAGI. CDR3 loop: CASSYSMGLAANEQFF. CDR3 coding DNA: TGTGCCAGCAGTTACTCGATGGGACTAGCGGCCAATGAGCAGTTCTTC.

This clonotype has only a few counts. The J gene is TRBJ1-2, the V gene TRBV7-2; D gene unclear. The CDR3 length is 15 residues. The V end lost 2 bases, the J end lost 0 bases, and 10 bases lay between the germline ends. The V gene's germline CDR1 is SGHTA and CDR2 FQGNSA. CDR3 sequence reads: CASSLYGTTNYGYTF. For the CDR3, the DNA is TGTGCCAGCAGCTTATATGGCACCACTAACTATGGCTACACCTTC. The variable domain in full, completed from reference TRBV7-2 and TRBJ1-2, reads GAGVSQSPSNKVTEKGKDVELRCDPISGHTALYWYRQSLGQGLEFLIYFQGNSAPDKSGLPSDRFSAERTGGSVSTLTIQRTQQEDSAVYLCASSLYGTTNYGYTFGSGTRLTVV.

The chain recombines TRBV20-1 with TRBJ2-1, with no clear D. The CDR3 runs to 12 residues. The V end was cut by 5 bases, the J end by 5 bases, with 10 bases between. In germline, CDR1 is DFQATT, CDR2 SNEGSKA (reference sequence). The CDR3: CSAPASNNEQFF. Written as DNA, the CDR3 is TGCAGTGCTCCGGCCAGCAACAATGAGCAGTTCTTC.

This clonotype was seen ten or more times. V gene TRBV20-1 combines with J gene TRBJ2-5; tentative D call: TRBD2 (5 bases). The CDR3 is 13 residues long. V shed 4 bases and J shed 4 bases, with 13 bases lying between them. The germline gives CDR1 DFQATT, CDR2 SNEGSKA (reference sequence). CDR3 region: CSATMGRGETQYF. CDR3 nucleotide sequence: TGCAGTGCTACTATGGGGAGAGGAGAGACCCAGTACTTC.

J is TRBJ2-7 and V is TRBV7-8; tentative D call: TRBD1 (6 bases). This CDR3 is built from 15 residues. V gave up 6 bases and J gave up 0 bases, with 15 bases separating them. Germline-derived CDR1 and CDR2 are SGHVS and FQNEAQ. This CDR3 is CASRAVTGSSYEQYV. As DNA, the CDR3 is TGTGCCAGCAGGGCAGTTACAGGGTCCTCCTACGAGCAGTACGTC.

This clonotype was detected only a few times. This chain uses TRBV15 with TRBJ1-1; tentative D call: TRBD1 (5 bases). With 0 bases removed from V and 1 base from J, the gap between germline ends came to 9 bases. Germline V gives CDR1 LNHNV, CDR2 YYDKDF (reference sequence). The CDR3 is made up of 15 amino acids. Written as DNA, the CDR3 is TGTGCCACCAGCAGAGATCGGGGGAGGAACACTGAAGCTTTCTTT. It specifies CATSRDRGRNTEAFF.

CDR3 region: CASPPRVSHGYTF. In DNA, the CDR3 is TGTGCCAGCCCCCCTAGAGTGAGCCATGGCTACACCTTC. The chain uses TRBV12-3 or TRBV12-4 and TRBJ1-2; D is ambiguous. The CDR3 is 13 amino acids. V was cut by 8 bases and J by 6 bases, with 16 bases left in between.

There are a few counts of this clonotype. The CDR3 loop is CASSGDTYEQYV. For the CDR3, the DNA is TGTGCCAGCTCAGGGGACACGTACGAGCAGTACGTC. V is TRBV18 and J is TRBJ2-7, with a possible D match to TRBD1 (6 bases). The V and J ends lost 5 bases and 4 bases respectively, with 9 bases between them. The CDR3 spans 12 residues. Germline CDR1 KGHSH, CDR2 LQKENI.

This clonotype was counted between two and nine times. The chain carries TRBV11-2 and TRBJ2-1; D not certain. CDR1 and CDR2 from the germline V gene are SGHAT and FQNNGV. The V and J ends lost 5 bases and 0 bases respectively, with 14 bases between them. CDR3 length: 16 residues. CDR3 nucleotides: TGTGCCAGCAGCCCAACCACAGCCTACTCCTACAATGAGCAGTTCTTC. As protein: CASSPTTAYSYNEQFF.

J is TRBJ1-1 and V is TRBV5-4; TRBD1 matches at 7 bases. The CDR3 consists of 15 residues. Germline values: CDR1 SGHNT, CDR2 YYREEE (reference sequence). The ends lost 4 bases at V and 5 bases at J; junction bases unmatched: 11. This CDR3 is CASSGEDRYRTEAFF. For the CDR3, the DNA is TGTGCCAGCAGCGGTGAGGACAGGTATAGGACTGAAGCTTTCTTT.

The genes are TRBV28 and TRBJ2-7; D assignment may be TRBD1 or TRBD2 (5 bases each). Trimming cost V 6 bases and J 3 bases, with 21 bases left between them. CDR1 and CDR2 from the germline V gene are MDHEN and SYDVKM. The CDR3 length is 16 residues. The CDR3: CASRTSDRGPVYEQYV. CDR3 bases: TGTGCCAGCAGGACAAGCGACCGGGGCCCGGTCTACGAGCAGTACGTC.

The genes are TRBV7-2 and TRBJ1-1; maybe TRBD1 (5 bases). V lost 5 bases and J lost 2, with 18 bases in between. This CDR3 has 16 amino acids. CDR1 is SGHTA, CDR2 FQGNSA, per germline. The CDR3 nucleotides read TGTGCCAGCAGCCTCACCCATTTGACAGTCAACACTGAAGCTTTCTTT. Encoded protein: CASSLTHLTVNTEAFF. Using reference TRBV7-2 and TRBJ1-1 for the parts outside the CDR3, the full variable domain is GAGVSQSPSNKVTEKGKDVELRCDPISGHTALYWYRQSLGQGLEFLIYFQGNSAPDKSGLPSDRFSAERTGGSVSTLTIQRTQQEDSAVYLCASSLTHLTVNTEAFFGQGTRLTVV.

The sample holds a few counts of this clonotype. The J gene is TRBJ2-5, the V gene TRBV29-1; D is perhaps TRBD1 (5 bases). The CDR3 is made up of 13 amino acids. The germline V and J ends were trimmed by 0 bases and 4 bases, with 9 bases remaining between them. CDR1 and CDR2 (germline): SQVTM, ANQGSEA. Here the CDR3 DNA reads TGCAGCGTTGAAGAAGGGGCGGTAGAGACCCAGTACTTC. It yields the protein CSVEEGAVETQYF.

This clonotype has ten or more counts. This chain joins TRBV7-2 and TRBJ2-5, with D uncertain. The CDR3 totals 15 residues. Germline V gene sequence: CDR1 SGHTA, CDR2 FQGNSA. The germline V and J ends were trimmed by 8 bases and 2 bases, with 18 bases remaining between them. The CDR3 nucleotides read TGTGCCAGCCTGGACGGCCCCTATCCTCAAGAGACCCAGTACTTC. Protein product: CASLDGPYPQETQYF.

The chain links TRBV9 to TRBJ1-3, with D unclear. CDR3 size: 15 residues. Per the germline V gene, CDR1 is SGDLS and CDR2 is YYNGEE. V gave up 2 bases and J gave up 1 base, with 10 bases separating them. Written as DNA, the CDR3 is TGTGCCAGCAGCGTTGGGTCGAGATCTGGAAACACCATATATTTT. It yields the protein CASSVGSRSGNTIYF.

This clonotype was found many times. The chain combines TRBV7-6 with TRBJ1-3; TRBD1 aligns across 7 bases. V trimming: 8 bases; J trimming: 4 bases; junction bases outside the gene matches: 5. CDR3 length: 13 amino acids. CDR1 and CDR2 from the germline V gene are SGHVS and FNYEAQ. Here the CDR3 reads CASATGLGNTIYF. Written as DNA, the CDR3 is TGTGCCAGCGCGACAGGGCTCGGAAACACCATATATTTT.